This is a list of T cell receptor beta chains from one sample in a study of T cells in Graves' hyperthyroidism and ophthalmopathy. TCRdb re-analysed the multiplex PCR reads in MiXCR, keeping a single row per CDR3 protein. In the table there are about 640,000 distinct CDR3 sequences, around 21% of which are singletons. Sample: blood. The receptors were sampled from a man between 25 and 39 years old with Graves' ophthalmopathy. Both conserved end residues are part of each CDR3. Fields, in order: D gene, clone size, J gene, V gene, CDR3 DNA, CDR3 protein. The D gene is left open where the match is weak. Some rows mark clone size as missing; the rest say once, few, many or name a class of expanded clone.

d_gene: -
abundance: -
j_gene: TRBJ2-1
v_gene: TRBV10-3
CDR3nt: TGTGCCAGCAGCAGGACTTCCTCCGTCAATGAGCAGTTCTTC
CDR3aa: CASSRTSSVNEQFF

d_gene: -
abundance: few
j_gene: TRBJ1-4
v_gene: TRBV2
CDR3nt: TGTGCCAGCAGAGCCTGGGAAAAACTGTTTTTT
CDR3aa: CASRAWEKLFF

d_gene: TRBD2
abundance: many
j_gene: TRBJ2-5
v_gene: TRBV11-2
CDR3nt: TGTGCCAGCAGCTACCTGGGGGGGGGAGAGACCCAGTACTTC
CDR3aa: CASSYLGGGETQYF

d_gene: -
abundance: -
j_gene: TRBJ2-2
v_gene: TRBV28
CDR3nt: TGTGCCAGCAGTTCTCGACAGCTCGGGGAGCTGTTTTTT
CDR3aa: CASSSRQLGELFF

d_gene: TRBD1
abundance: -
j_gene: TRBJ1-2
v_gene: TRBV6-9
CDR3nt: TGTGCCAGCAGTTATTGGGACAGGGTGGTTAACTATGGCTACACCTTC
CDR3aa: CASSYWDRVVNYGYTF

d_gene: TRBD1
abundance: -
j_gene: TRBJ2-4
v_gene: TRBV28
CDR3nt: TGTGCCAGCAGTATCGGGACAGGGCGGAACATTCAGTACTTC
CDR3aa: CASSIGTGRNIQYF

d_gene: -
abundance: few
j_gene: TRBJ1-5
v_gene: TRBV4-3
CDR3nt: TGCGCCAGCAGCCAAGCGGGCACGAATCAGCCCCAGCATTTT
CDR3aa: CASSQAGTNQPQHF

d_gene: TRBD1
abundance: few
j_gene: TRBJ1-2
v_gene: TRBV10-3
CDR3nt: TGTGCCATCAGTGAGCCGGGACAGCTACCCGCTGGCTACACCTTC
CDR3aa: CAISEPGQLPAGYTF

d_gene: TRBD2
abundance: -
j_gene: TRBJ2-3
v_gene: TRBV24-1
CDR3nt: TGTGCCACCAGCTTCCCGGGACTAGCGGGAGTCGCTTTCACAGATACGCAGTATTTT
CDR3aa: CATSFPGLAGVAFTDTQYF

d_gene: -
abundance: -
j_gene: TRBJ2-7
v_gene: TRBV28
CDR3nt: TGTGCCAGCAGCCCCGTTCTGGGCGAGCAGTACTTC
CDR3aa: CASSPVLGEQYF

d_gene: TRBD2
abundance: -
j_gene: TRBJ2-2
v_gene: TRBV27
CDR3nt: TGTGCCAGCAGTTTATTAGGGCCTAGCGGGAGGGATTCGGGCACCGGGGAGCTGCTTTTT
CDR3aa: CASSLLGPSGRDSGTGELLF

d_gene: TRBD1
abundance: -
j_gene: TRBJ2-3
v_gene: TRBV6-1
CDR3nt: TGTGCCAGCAGTGTACGAGGGGGCGCCGGGGCAGATACGCAGTATTTT
CDR3aa: CASSVRGGAGADTQYF

d_gene: -
abundance: -
j_gene: TRBJ2-1
v_gene: TRBV20-1
CDR3nt: TGCAGTGCTAGAGTTCTCAGCTCCTACAATGAGCAGTTCTTC
CDR3aa: CSARVLSSYNEQFF

d_gene: TRBD1
abundance: -
j_gene: TRBJ1-6
v_gene: TRBV2
CDR3nt: TGTGCCAGCGGGACAGGGCCTTCCCTCCACTTT
CDR3aa: CASGTGPSLHF

d_gene: -
abundance: many
j_gene: TRBJ1-1
v_gene: TRBV18
CDR3nt: TGTGCCAGCTCACCAGGCACGAACACTGAAGCTTTCTTT
CDR3aa: CASSPGTNTEAFF

d_gene: -
abundance: many
j_gene: TRBJ1-2
v_gene: TRBV30
CDR3nt: TGTGCCTGGAGTGTCGGGTCCGGCTACACCTTC
CDR3aa: CAWSVGSGYTF

d_gene: -
abundance: few
j_gene: TRBJ2-3
v_gene: TRBV30
CDR3nt: TGTGCCTGGGTCGGAGCAGGGGTGGATACAGATACGCAGTATTTT
CDR3aa: CAWVGAGVDTDTQYF

d_gene: -
abundance: many
j_gene: TRBJ2-1
v_gene: TRBV3-1
CDR3nt: TGTGCCAGCAGCCAAGACCTGGGGTACAATGAGCAGTTCTTC
CDR3aa: CASSQDLGYNEQFF

d_gene: -
abundance: -
j_gene: TRBJ2-2
v_gene: TRBV12-3/TRBV12-4
CDR3nt: TGTGCCAGCACACCTCTAGGGGTCGGGGAGCTGTTTTTT
CDR3aa: CASTPLGVGELFF

d_gene: TRBD2
abundance: few
j_gene: TRBJ2-5
v_gene: TRBV15
CDR3nt: TGTGCCACCAGCAGAGTCCGAGGGCCTAGCGGGATTAGGGAGACCCAGTACTTC
CDR3aa: CATSRVRGPSGIRETQYF

d_gene: -
abundance: -
j_gene: TRBJ2-7
v_gene: TRBV28
CDR3nt: TGTGCCAGCAGTTTGTGGGTTAAGTCGGGCGAGCAGTACTTC
CDR3aa: CASSLWVKSGEQYF

d_gene: -
abundance: few
j_gene: TRBJ2-3
v_gene: TRBV29-1
CDR3nt: TGCAGCGTTGGACGGACCCAAGTGACAGATACGCAGTATTTT
CDR3aa: CSVGRTQVTDTQYF

d_gene: -
abundance: few
j_gene: TRBJ2-3
v_gene: TRBV29-1
CDR3nt: TGCAGCGTTCCTCACGACAGTTTCGTTACGCAGTATTTT
CDR3aa: CSVPHDSFVTQYF

d_gene: TRBD1
abundance: -
j_gene: TRBJ2-2
v_gene: TRBV6-1
CDR3nt: TGTGCCAGCAGTGGGCGACAGGGGGCGGCGAACACCGGGGAGCTGTTTTTT
CDR3aa: CASSGRQGAANTGELFF

d_gene: TRBD1
abundance: -
j_gene: TRBJ2-5
v_gene: TRBV10-3
CDR3nt: TGTGCCATCAGTGAAGGTCCCCAGGGGGTAGAGACCCAGTACTTC
CDR3aa: CAISEGPQGVETQYF

d_gene: -
abundance: -
j_gene: TRBJ1-3
v_gene: TRBV10-3
CDR3nt: TGTGCCATCAGTGGCACACAACTCTCTGGAAACACCATATATTTT
CDR3aa: CAISGTQLSGNTIYF

d_gene: -
abundance: many
j_gene: TRBJ2-1
v_gene: TRBV11-1
CDR3nt: TGTGCCAGCAGCTTAGCTGGGAGCAATGAGCAGTTCTTC
CDR3aa: CASSLAGSNEQFF

d_gene: TRBD1
abundance: many
j_gene: TRBJ1-6
v_gene: TRBV12-3/TRBV12-4
CDR3nt: TGTGCCAGCAACGCGGGACAGTTTAATTCACCCCTCCACTTT
CDR3aa: CASNAGQFNSPLHF

d_gene: TRBD1
abundance: many
j_gene: TRBJ1-1
v_gene: TRBV28
CDR3nt: TGTGCCAGCAGTTTCGGGACAGGGAAAGCTTTCTTT
CDR3aa: CASSFGTGKAFF

d_gene: TRBD2
abundance: few
j_gene: TRBJ2-3
v_gene: TRBV11-3
CDR3nt: TGTGCCAGCAGCATTACCGGGACTAGCGAGGATACGCAGTATTTT
CDR3aa: CASSITGTSEDTQYF